The rows below give T cell receptor beta chains drawn from one sample of a study of blood T cell repertoires in COVID-19. Data came from immunoSEQ multiplex PCR; TCRdb stores just in-frame clones and leaves some out. The sample includes roughly 280,000 clones, approximately 91% of them seen just once. Sequencing was carried out using peripheral blood. Source of these receptors: a man between 45 and 60 years old with acute or convalescent COVID-19. The CDR3 runs from the conserved cysteine through the conserved F or W. A D gene is named only where the DNA matches it firmly. Rows give clone size only sometimes, using once, few, many, or a class for an expanded clone.

>TRBJ2-1|NA|TRBV3-1/TRBV3-2|once
TGTGCCAGCAGCCAAGGGTTGGGGGGGCAAGTGAGTGAGCAGTTCTTC
CASSQGLGGQVSEQFF
>TRBJ1-4|NA|TRBV7-8|NA
TGTGCCAGCAGCTTCGGGGGGACTGAAAAACTGTTTTTT
CASSFGGTEKLFF
>TRBJ2-5|NA|TRBV30|NA
TGTGCCTGGAGTGTAACCGGGGGGCTCGGAACCCAGTACTTC
CAWSVTGGLGTQYF
>TRBJ1-1|NA|TRBV6-1|NA
TGTGCCAGCAGTGAGTCTTGGAACACTGAAGCTTTCTTT
CASSESWNTEAFF
>TRBJ1-6|NA|TRBV5-4|once
TGTGCCAGCAGCTTGACAGGGCTTTCCAATTCACCCCTCCACTTT
CASSLTGLSNSPLHF
>TRBJ1-1|TRBD1|TRBV5-8|once
TGTGCCAGCAGCCGTATTAACACAGGGGGCAATGCTTTCTTT
CASSRINTGGNAFF
>TRBJ2-2|TRBD2|TRBV7-6|NA
TGTGCCAGCAGCGGACTAGTCCTCGGCCTCTACACCGGGGAGCTGTTTTTT
CASSGLVLGLYTGELFF
>TRBJ2-3|NA|TRBV2|NA
TGTGCCACCCGGGGGTTAGGGGGGGTCCTCCCTAGCACAGATACGCAGTATTTT
CATRGLGGVLPSTDTQYF
>TRBJ1-1|TRBD1|TRBV25-1|NA
TGTGCCAGCGGAGAGGGGGCGCCCCGGGTAGCTTTCTTT
CASGEGAPRVAFF
>TRBJ2-4|NA|TRBV7-9|NA
TGTGCCAGCAGCTTAGTTGGCGGAGTCCCCCCGCTAGCCAAAAACATTCAGTACTTC
CASSLVGGVPPLAKNIQYF
>TRBJ2-5|TRBD1|TRBV5-1|NA
TGCGCCAGCAGCCCCCGGACAGGGTGGGGGGAGACCCAGTACTTC
CASSPRTGWGETQYF
>TRBJ2-5|NA|TRBV13|once
TGTGCCAGCAGCCCCTCACGGGGGCAAGAGACCCAGTACTTC
CASSPSRGQETQYF
>TRBJ2-1|TRBD2|TRBV7-9|NA
TGTGCCAGCAGCTCCCGGGGGGGCCCCCACAATGAGCAGTTCTTC
CASSSRGGPHNEQFF
>TRBJ2-7|NA|TRBV19|few
TGTGCCAGTAGTATAGGCAGGTTAGGCGAGCAGTACTTC
CASSIGRLGEQYF
>TRBJ1-1|NA|TRBV4-1|NA
TGCGCCAGCAGCCAAGATAGGAACACTGAAGCTTTCTTT
CASSQDRNTEAFF
>TRBJ1-1|NA|TRBV30|once
TGTGCCTGGAGTGAGGGCGGACAGTCGGCTTTCTTT
CAWSEGGQSAFF
>TRBJ2-7|TRBD2|TRBV5-1|NA
TGCGCCAGCAGCCCCGGACTAGCGGGACCCTACGAGCAGTACTTC
CASSPGLAGPYEQYF
>TRBJ2-1|TRBD1|TRBV19|NA
TGTGCCAGTAGGCGACAGGGTAATGAGCAGTTCTTC
CASRRQGNEQFF
>TRBJ1-2|NA|TRBV27|NA
TGTGCCAGCAGTTCGAGGGTTTCCTATGGCTACACCTTC
CASSSRVSYGYTF
>TRBJ1-5|NA|TRBV2|NA
TGTGCCAGCAGCTCGGAGCTGAGAGGCAATCAGCCCCAGCATTTT
CASSSELRGNQPQHF
>TRBJ2-1|TRBD2|TRBV7-2|NA
TGTGCCAGCAGCCTGACTAGCGGGGGGGCCAATGAGCAGTTCTTC
CASSLTSGGANEQFF
>TRBJ2-3|TRBD2|TRBV11-2|NA
TGTGCCAGCAAGCTAGCGGGGGGAAGCACAGATACGCAGTATTTT
CASKLAGGSTDTQYF
>TRBJ2-2|TRBD1|TRBV7-3|NA
TGTGCCAGCAGTGAGCAGGGGGCGGTCGCCGGGGAGCTGTTTTTT
CASSEQGAVAGELFF
>TRBJ2-1|TRBD2|TRBV6-4|NA
TGTGCCAGCAGCCATGGGACTAGCGGGATTAAGAATGAGCAGTTCTTC
CASSHGTSGIKNEQFF
>TRBJ1-3|NA|TRBV6-1|NA
TGTGCCAGCAGTGAAGCGCAAGGAGGACCTGGAAACACCATATATTTT
CASSEAQGGPGNTIYF
>TRBJ2-2|TRBD1|TRBV11-2|NA
TGTGCCAGCAGCTTAATGGACAGGGGCGACACCGGGGAGCTGTTTTTT
CASSLMDRGDTGELFF
>TRBJ2-5|NA|TRBV18|few
TGTGCCAGCTTGCCCAGGGGTGGCGAGACCCAGTACTTC
CASLPRGGETQYF
>TRBJ1-1|NA|TRBV30|NA
TGTGCCTGGACTCTCAGGGGAACTGAAGCTTTCTTT
CAWTLRGTEAFF
>TRBJ1-1|TRBD1|TRBV2|NA
TGTGCCAGCAGGGACGGGACAGGGGGCCTCACTGAAGCTTTCTTT
CASRDGTGGLTEAFF
>TRBJ1-3|TRBD1|TRBV6-6|NA
TGTGCCACCTTCGGGACAGGGATACCAAATGGAAACACCATATATTTT
CATFGTGIPNGNTIYF
>TRBJ1-4|NA|TRBV18|NA
TGTGCCAGCTCACCTCCGTACTATGAAAAACTGTTTTTT
CASSPPYYEKLFF
>TRBJ1-1|TRBD1|TRBV7-8|NA
TGTGCCAGCAGCTTACCGGACAGGGGTGACACTGAAGCTTTCTTT
CASSLPDRGDTEAFF
>TRBJ2-7|TRBD1|TRBV6-5|NA
TGTGCCAGCAGCCCAACCGGGACAGACTACGAGCAGTACTTC
CASSPTGTDYEQYF
>TRBJ2-1|NA|TRBV19|NA
TGTGCCAGTAGTTCCCCCAGCTACAATGAGCAGTTCTTC
CASSSPSYNEQFF
>TRBJ2-1|TRBD2|TRBV7-2|NA
TGTGCCAGCAGCCCGCGACTAGCGAACAATGAGCAGTTCTTC
CASSPRLANNEQFF
>TRBJ1-2|NA|TRBV27|NA
TGTGCCAGCAGTTTGCTAAACGGGGCTAACTATGGCTACACCTTC
CASSLLNGANYGYTF
>TRBJ2-5|NA|TRBV6-5|few
TGTGCCAGCAGTTACTCTTTCAGGGGTGGGGAGACCCAGTACTTC
CASSYSFRGGETQYF